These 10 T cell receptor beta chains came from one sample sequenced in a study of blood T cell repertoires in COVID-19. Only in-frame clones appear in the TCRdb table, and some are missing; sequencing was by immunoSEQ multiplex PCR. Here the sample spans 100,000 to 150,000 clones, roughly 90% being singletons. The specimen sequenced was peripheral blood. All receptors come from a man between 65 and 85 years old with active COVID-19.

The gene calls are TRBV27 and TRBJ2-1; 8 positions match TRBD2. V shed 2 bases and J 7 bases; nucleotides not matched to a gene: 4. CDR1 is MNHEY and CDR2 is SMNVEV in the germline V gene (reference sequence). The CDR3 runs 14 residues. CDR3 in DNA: TGTGCCAGCAGTTTAAGCGGGAGTGGGAATGAGCAGTTCTTC. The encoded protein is CASSLSGSGNEQFF.

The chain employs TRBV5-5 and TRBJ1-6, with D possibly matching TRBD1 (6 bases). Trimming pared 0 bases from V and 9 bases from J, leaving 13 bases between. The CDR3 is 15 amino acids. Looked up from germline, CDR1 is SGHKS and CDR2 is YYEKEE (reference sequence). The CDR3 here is CASSLDSGVRSPLHF. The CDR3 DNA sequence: TGTGCCAGCAGCTTGGATTCAGGGGTACGTTCACCCCTCCACTTT.

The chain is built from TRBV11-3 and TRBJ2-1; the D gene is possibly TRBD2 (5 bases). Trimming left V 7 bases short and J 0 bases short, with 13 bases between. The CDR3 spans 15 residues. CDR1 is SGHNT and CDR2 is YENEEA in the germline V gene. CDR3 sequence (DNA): TGTGCCAGCACCACTAGACGGATCTCCTACAATGAGCAGTTCTTC. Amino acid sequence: CASTTRRISYNEQFF. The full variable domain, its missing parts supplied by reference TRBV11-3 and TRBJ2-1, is EAGVVQSPRYKIIEKKQPVAFWCNPISGHNTLYWYLQNLGQGPELLIRYENEEAVDDSQLPKDRFSAERLKGVDSTLKIQPAELGDSAVYLCASTTRRISYNEQFFGPGTRLTVL.

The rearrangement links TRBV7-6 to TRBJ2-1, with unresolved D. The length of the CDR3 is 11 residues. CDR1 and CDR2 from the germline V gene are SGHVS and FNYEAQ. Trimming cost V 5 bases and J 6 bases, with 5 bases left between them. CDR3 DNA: TGTGCCAGCAGCCCCTCCAATGAGCAGTTCTTC. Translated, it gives CASSPSNEQFF.

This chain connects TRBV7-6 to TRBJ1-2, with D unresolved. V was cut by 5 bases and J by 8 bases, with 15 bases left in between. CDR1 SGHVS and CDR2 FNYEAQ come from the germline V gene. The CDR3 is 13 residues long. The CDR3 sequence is CASSLDSLRGYTF. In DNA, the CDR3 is TGTGCCAGCAGCCTCGACTCCCTACGGGGCTACACCTTC.

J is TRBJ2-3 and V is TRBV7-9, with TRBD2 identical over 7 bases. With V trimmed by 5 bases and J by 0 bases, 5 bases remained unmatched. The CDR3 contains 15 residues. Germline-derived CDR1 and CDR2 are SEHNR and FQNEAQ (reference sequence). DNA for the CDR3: TGTGCCAGCAGCCGTAGCGGGCCTAGCACAGATACGCAGTATTTT. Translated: CASSRSGPSTDTQYF.

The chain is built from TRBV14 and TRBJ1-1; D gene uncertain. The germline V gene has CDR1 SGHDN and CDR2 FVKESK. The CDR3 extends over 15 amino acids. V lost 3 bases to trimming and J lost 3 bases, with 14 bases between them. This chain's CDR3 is CASSHPPSGYTEAFF. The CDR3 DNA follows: TGTGCCAGCAGCCATCCACCCAGCGGGTACACTGAAGCTTTCTTT.

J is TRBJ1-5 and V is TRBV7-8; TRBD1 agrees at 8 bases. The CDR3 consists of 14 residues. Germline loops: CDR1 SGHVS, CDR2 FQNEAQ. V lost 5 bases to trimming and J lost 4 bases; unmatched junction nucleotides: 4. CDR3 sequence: CASSGRGLNQPQHF. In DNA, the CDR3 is TGTGCCAGCAGCGGCAGGGGGCTTAATCAGCCCCAGCATTTT.

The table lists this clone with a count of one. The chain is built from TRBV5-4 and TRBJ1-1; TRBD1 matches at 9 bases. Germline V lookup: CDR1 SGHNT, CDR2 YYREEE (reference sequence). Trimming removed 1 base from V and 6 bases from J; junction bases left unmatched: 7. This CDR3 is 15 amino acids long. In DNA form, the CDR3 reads TGTGCCAGCAGCTTGAGGTTGAGACAGGGGGCTGAAGCTTTCTTT. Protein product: CASSLRLRQGAEAFF.

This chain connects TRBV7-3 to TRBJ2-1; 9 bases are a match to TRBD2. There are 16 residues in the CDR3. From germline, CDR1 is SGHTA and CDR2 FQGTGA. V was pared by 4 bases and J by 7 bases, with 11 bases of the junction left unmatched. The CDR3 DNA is TGTGCCAGCAGCTCCCCCGGGGCCCTAGCGGGGAATGAGCAGTTCTTC. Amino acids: CASSSPGALAGNEQFF.